A selection of T cell receptor beta chains follows, all from one sample in a study of blood T cell repertoires in COVID-19. The repertoire was sequenced with immunoSEQ multiplex PCR; TCRdb's copy has only in-frame clones and lacks some. The table has 15,000 to 18,000 clones, approximately 85% seen once. The source material was peripheral blood. Source of these receptors: a man of 80 years or more with active or convalescent COVID-19. Both conserved end residues are part of each CDR3. A D gene is named only where the DNA matches it firmly. Clone size is not always given. Where it is, it says once, few, many or a class for expanded clones.

>TRBJ1-3|NA|NA|TRBV5-1
CASATGRSSGNTIYF
TGCGCCAGCGCGACAGGCCGCTCCTCTGGAAACACCATATATTTT
>TRBJ2-7|NA|TRBD1|TRBV6-2/TRBV6-3
CASSFYSQGRDRGSYEQYF
TGTGCCAGCAGTTTCTACTCGCAGGGCCGGGACAGGGGGTCCTACGAGCAGTACTTC
>TRBJ2-5|NA|TRBD2|TRBV11-2
CASSSGLQETQYF
TGTGCCAGCAGCTCGGGACTACAAGAGACCCAGTACTTC
>TRBJ2-7|NA|TRBD2|TRBV2
CASGGGGTPYEQYF
TGTGCCAGCGGGGGCGGGGGGACTCCCTACGAGCAGTACTTC
>TRBJ2-7|once|NA|TRBV18
CASSPGVNYEQYF
TGTGCCAGCTCTCCGGGGGTCAACTACGAGCAGTACTTC
>TRBJ1-2|few|NA|TRBV27
CASRLSQTNYGYTF
TGTGCCAGCAGATTATCACAGACTAACTATGGCTACACCTTC
>TRBJ2-5|NA|NA|TRBV9
CASSVRTFGTQYF
TGTGCCAGCAGCGTAAGGACTTTTGGGACCCAGTACTTC
>TRBJ2-3|NA|NA|TRBV5-1
CASSLGAIGTDTQYF
TGCGCCAGCAGCTTGGGAGCGATCGGCACAGATACGCAGTATTTT
>TRBJ1-5|NA|NA|TRBV2
CASRSGAGEQSAQHF
TGTGCCAGCCGGTCCGGAGCAGGGGAGCAATCGGCCCAGCATTTT
>TRBJ2-1|NA|TRBD2|TRBV10-3
CAIRMTSGYNEQFF
TGTGCCATCAGGATGACTAGCGGTTACAATGAGCAGTTCTTC
>TRBJ2-7|NA|TRBD1|TRBV30
CAWSYQGAGEQYF
TGTGCCTGGAGTTACCAGGGGGCCGGGGAGCAGTACTTC
>TRBJ1-1|NA|NA|TRBV29-1
CSVLTGFGHTEAFF
TGCAGCGTGTTAACAGGGTTTGGTCACACTGAAGCTTTCTTT
>TRBJ2-2|few|NA|TRBV9
CASSDITGELFF
TGTGCCAGCAGCGACATCACCGGGGAGCTGTTTTTT
>TRBJ2-1|NA|NA|TRBV11-3
CASSLPLGGVLHNEQFF
TGTGCCAGCAGCTTACCACTAGGGGGGGTGTTGCACAATGAGCAGTTCTTC
>TRBJ2-7|NA|NA|TRBV13
CASSFSSYEQYF
TGTGCCAGCAGCTTTTCCAGCTACGAGCAGTACTTC
>TRBJ1-2|NA|NA|TRBV11-2
CASSPDRNYGYTF
TGTGCCAGCAGCCCCGACAGGAACTATGGCTACACCTTC
>TRBJ2-3|once|TRBD1|TRBV6-4
CASSDPGQGTDTQYF
TGTGCCAGCAGTGACCCGGGACAGGGTACAGATACGCAGTATTTT
>TRBJ2-3|NA|NA|TRBV30
CAWRPGLRSTDTQYF
TGTGCCTGGAGGCCGGGACTTAGAAGCACAGATACGCAGTATTTT
>TRBJ2-3|NA|NA|TRBV5-1
CASSLGSGFSTDTQYF
TGCGCCAGCAGCCTCGGGTCGGGGTTTAGCACAGATACGCAGTATTTT
>TRBJ2-7|NA|TRBD2|TRBV5-1
CASSIRTSAPYEQYF
TGCGCCAGCAGCATCCGAACTAGCGCCCCCTACGAGCAGTACTTC
>TRBJ1-2|NA|TRBD1|TRBV12-3/TRBV12-4
CASSRATGGSTF
TGTGCCAGCAGTCGAGCGACAGGGGGTTCCACCTTC
>TRBJ1-1|NA|TRBD1|TRBV7-2
CASRSQTGTEAFF
TGTGCCAGCAGATCCCAAACCGGGACAGAGGCTTTCTTT
>TRBJ2-3|NA|TRBD2|TRBV3-1/TRBV3-2
CASSQDLSGDTQYF
TGTGCCAGCAGCCAAGACCTTAGCGGGGATACGCAGTATTTT
>TRBJ1-2|NA|TRBD1|TRBV27
CASRGGTAHGYTF
TGTGCCAGCAGAGGGGGGACAGCCCATGGCTACACCTTC
>TRBJ1-1|NA|NA|TRBV6-6
CASSYSTYRVNTEAFF
TGTGCCAGCAGTTACTCGACGTACAGGGTGAACACTGAAGCTTTCTTT
>TRBJ2-6|NA|TRBD1|TRBV7-9
CASSGGQGSGANVLTF
TGTGCCAGCAGCGGGGGACAGGGATCTGGGGCCAACGTCCTGACTTTC
>TRBJ2-1|NA|TRBD2|TRBV7-6
CASSLRVLAGYNEQFF
TGTGCCAGCAGCCTTAGAGTACTAGCGGGCTACAATGAGCAGTTCTTC
>TRBJ1-6|NA|TRBD1|TRBV19
CASSNSRTGNSPLHF
TGTGCCAGTAGTAATTCCAGGACAGGGAATTCACCCCTCCACTTT
>TRBJ1-1|NA|NA|TRBV14
CASSQDPVNTEAFF
TGTGCCAGCAGCCAAGATCCCGTGAACACTGAAGCTTTCTTT
>TRBJ1-5|NA|NA|TRBV7-2
CASSLYSGGQPQHF
TGTGCCAGCAGCTTGTACTCAGGAGGTCAGCCCCAGCATTTT
>TRBJ2-2|NA|NA|TRBV28
CASRTGQNTGELFF
TGTGCCAGCAGAACAGGGCAGAACACCGGGGAGCTGTTTTTT
>TRBJ1-1|NA|TRBD1|TRBV6-4
CASSRDRENTEAFF
TGTGCCAGCAGCCGGGACAGGGAGAACACTGAAGCTTTCTTT
>TRBJ1-4|NA|NA|TRBV6-2/TRBV6-3
CASSYFEGQLQNEKLFF
TGTGCCAGCAGTTACTTTGAAGGACAGCTGCAAAATGAAAAACTGTTTTTT
>TRBJ1-4|NA|TRBD1|TRBV14
CASSQDRGQRPFEKLFF
TGTGCCAGCAGCCAAGATCGGGGACAGCGGCCTTTCGAAAAACTGTTTTTT
>TRBJ1-2|NA|NA|TRBV28
CASSPPSRGSGYTF
TGTGCCAGCAGCCCTCCGTCAAGGGGAAGCGGCTACACCTTC
>TRBJ2-3|NA|NA|TRBV7-8
CASSPAGTQNTQYF
TGTGCCAGCAGCCCCGCGGGGACGCAGAATACGCAGTATTTT
>TRBJ1-1|medium-sized|NA|TRBV5-6
CASSFSGSNTEAFF
TGTGCCAGCAGCTTTTCAGGGTCGAACACTGAAGCTTTCTTT
>TRBJ1-3|NA|TRBD1|TRBV2
CASSPLSGGGNTIYF
TGTGCCAGTTCCCCCCTGTCAGGGGGCGGAAACACCATATATTTT